A single sample is the source of the 6 T cell receptor beta chains below, sequenced in a study of CD8+CD57+ T cells in acquired aplastic anemia. Investigators profiled TCR beta VDJ and CDR3 from genomic DNA template. Each CDR3 protein gets one entry after TCRdb re-called the reads with MiXCR. The sample holds 75,000 to 80,000 distinct CDR3 sequences, 55% to 75% seen once. Sequencing was done on patients that had shown CD8+CD57+ cell expansion by flow cytometry. The sample was sorted CD4+, CD8+, or CD8+CD57+ T cells (not recorded which) from PBMCs. Source of these receptors: a human donor with aplastic anemia.

The chain is built from TRBV19 and TRBJ2-7; TRBD1 or TRBD2 may be the D gene (5 bases each). Per germline, CDR1 LNHDA and CDR2 SQIVND (reference sequence). Trimming left V 3 bases short and J 2 bases short, with 11 bases between. This CDR3 comprises 14 residues. The CDR3 DNA reads TGTGCCAGTAGTATCGGGGCCAGTACCTACGAGCAGTACTTC. Translating it yields CASSIGASTYEQYF.

The rearrangement uses TRBV7-9 and TRBJ1-1; D is unresolved. The V gene lost 5 bases and the J gene lost 4 bases, with 8 bases spanning the gap. Germline V CDR1 and CDR2: SEHNR, FQNEAQ (reference sequence). There are 12 residues in the CDR3. The CDR3 region has the DNA TGTGCCAGCAGCCAACGGAGCACTGAAGCTTTCTTT. This gives the protein CASSQRSTEAFF.

The rearrangement uses TRBV7-9 and TRBJ2-7; D is unclear. The germline V and J ends were trimmed by 5 bases and 4 bases, with 18 bases remaining between them. Germline loops: CDR1 SEHNR, CDR2 FQNEAQ (reference sequence). CDR3 length equals 15 residues. CDR3 protein: CASSQDLCRVYEQYF. The CDR3 coding sequence is TGTGCCAGCAGCCAAGACCTCTGCCGGGTTTACGAGCAGTACTTC.

This chain uses TRBV7-9 with TRBJ1-1; D might be TRBD1 (6 bases). Trimming took 11 bases from V and 1 from J, leaving 14 bases between them. This CDR3 comprises 13 residues. Germline CDR1 SEHNR, CDR2 FQNEAQ (reference sequence). CDR3 sequence: CASDGGRNTEAFF. The CDR3 bases are TGTGCCTCCGACGGGGGCCGGAACACTGAAGCTTTCTTT.

This chain links TRBV11-2 with TRBJ2-3; 8 nucleotides line up with TRBD2. V gave up 2 bases and J gave up 11 bases; unmatched junction bases: 12. The germline V gene has CDR1 SGHAT and CDR2 FQNNGV. The CDR3 covers 15 residues. CDR3: CASSLSAGGAYEQYF. For the CDR3, the DNA is TGTGCCAGCAGCTTATCCGCGGGAGGAGCCTACGAGCAGTATTTT.

This clonotype was picked up many times. The chain employs TRBV7-9 and TRBJ2-7, with 8 positions matching TRBD1. The CDR3 spans 14 residues. V lost 5 bases to trimming and J lost 3 bases; unmatched junction nucleotides: 6. Germline V lookup: CDR1 SEHNR, CDR2 FQNEAQ (reference sequence). CDR3 sequence: CASSHRDRNYEQYF. DNA of the CDR3: TGTGCCAGCAGCCACCGGGACAGGAACTACGAGCAGTACTTC. Supplemented by reference TRBV7-9 and TRBJ2-7, the full variable domain reads DTGVSQNPRHKITKRGQNVTFRCDPISEHNRLYWYRQTLGQGPEFLTYFQNEAQLEKSRLLSDRFSAERPKGSFSTLEIQRTEQGDSAMYLCASSHRDRNYEQYFGPGTRLTVT.